This T cell receptor (beta chain) emerged from a study of blood T cell repertoires in COVID-19 (dated by TCRdb to 2018 to 2020). For the study in its entirety: Samples from collaborators originated in the United States, Italy and Spain and spanned both the acute and convalescent phases of COVID-19. Nearly every sample came with metadata listing a de-identified subject ID, COVID-19 status, age in years and sex. Subjects who had been exposed to COVID-19, were actively infected with it, or had recovered from it provided the deeply sampled blood TCRbeta repertoires that made up the dataset. Where available, HLA class I and class II types were taken from metadata supplied by the sample provider and were not determined by assay-based typing. The material from the prospective study consisted of cDNA or gDNA derived from T cells, B-cell-depleted T cells, or PBMCs. Samples came from the ongoing ImmuneRACE study (first 160 participants) plus 1,254 subjects from 6 global collaborators. The repertoires were made available in a free public database intended to serve as a resource for research on the immune response to SARS-CoV-2.

Whole blood was collected in K2EDTA tubes by collaborating institutions according to the institutions' own protocols. Collaborator samples were shipped for TCRbeta analysis as frozen whole blood, isolated PBMCs, or DNA extracted from either sample type. The immunoSEQ Assay, a bias-controlled multiplex PCR, was used to amplify TCRbeta CDR3 regions from genomic DNA. Under the source paper's analysis protocol: The number of nucleated cells in each sample was estimated from the amplification of reference gene primers within the assay. Sequence reads were collapsed and filtered to measure the absolute abundance of every unique TCRbeta CDR3 rearrangement. For each sample, productive Simpson clonality was calculated as the square root of Simpson's diversity index over productive rearrangements. TCRdb mirrors the immuneACCESS table, restricted to in-frame sequences. Some clones are absent from its copies; in checked studies, under half trace to an unresolved V gene, and the reason for the others is unknown. V and J calls and clone size are given by that table; D and trimming were obtained from the DNA. The sample records some 150,000 clones, 80% of which are singletons. The ten largest clones capture over 10% of the sample.

As for this clone: The antigen it binds to is not known. It has no much larger one-base neighbor in the sample; base qualities were not kept.

On the study overall, not on this receptor specifically: How much clinical and demographic metadata was included differed by source and by participant, and the metadata was provided uncurated.

The CDR3 measures 14 amino acids from cysteine to phenylalanine. CDR3 DNA is the only sequence kept; it has 42 bases, read in frame from the first base. As encoded in the germline V gene (reference sequence), CDR1 is LNHDA while CDR2 is SQIVND. The junction shows trimming of 5 bases on V and 4 bases on J, and the gene matches do not reach 6 bases of it. This TCR derives from a man between 60 and 70 years old with active or convalescent COVID-19. Sequencing was carried out using peripheral blood. The chain is encoded by TRBV19 joined to TRBJ1-1, with 8 junctional bases fitting TRBD1. The nucleotide sequence reads as follows: TGTGCCAGTAGTTTAACAGGGGGTGCCACTGAAGCTTTCTTT. Its translation reads: CASSLTGGATEAFF.